Each of the 9 T cell receptor beta chains below was sequenced from the same sample in a study of blood T cell repertoires in COVID-19. The assay was immunoSEQ multiplex PCR, and TCRdb's table has in-frame clones only and misses some. The data contain about 100,000 clones, approximately 88% of them singletons. The specimen sequenced was peripheral blood. These receptors all stem from a woman aged 55-69 years with acute or convalescent COVID-19.

The V and J genes are TRBV6-1 and TRBJ1-5; maybe TRBD1 (5 bases). The germline V gene encodes CDR1 MNHNS and CDR2 SASEGT. V shed 0 bases and J shed 7 bases, with 10 bases lying between them. This CDR3 region has 14 residues. The CDR3 DNA is TGTGCCAGCAGTGAAGCGCCCCAGGGCCAGCCCCAGCATTTT. Translation: CASSEAPQGQPQHF.

The V gene is TRBV5-1, the J gene TRBJ2-3, with a tentative D call TRBD2 (5 bases). Germline loops: CDR1 SGHRS, CDR2 YFSETQ. The CDR3 contains 13 residues. V lost 3 bases to trimming and J lost 6 bases, with 11 bases between them. In nucleotides, the CDR3 is TGCGCCAGCAGCTGGGAAGGGAGCGATACGCAGTATTTT. Translating gives CASSWEGSDTQYF.

V and J are TRBV20-1 and TRBJ2-2; the D is unclear. The V end was cut by 3 bases, the J end by 1 base, with 12 bases between. CDR3 length: 15 residues. Germline V lookup: CDR1 DFQATT, CDR2 SNEGSKA (reference sequence). CDR3 in amino acids: CSASAATRNTGELFF. DNA of the CDR3: TGCAGTGCTAGTGCCGCAACACGGAACACCGGGGAGCTGTTTTTT.

The chain couples TRBV7-9 to TRBJ2-3; the match to TRBD1 covers 8 bases. Per the germline V gene, CDR1 is SEHNR and CDR2 is FQNEAQ (reference sequence). V lost 4 bases, J lost 1 base, and 13 bases stayed unmatched. This CDR3 comprises 18 residues. CDR3 sequence reads: CASSSLRGRDRRTDTQYF. Written as DNA, the CDR3 is TGTGCCAGCAGCTCCTTAAGGGGACGGGACAGGCGCACAGATACGCAGTATTTT.

This clone appeared once. Written as DNA, the CDR3 is TGTGCCAGCAGTCTCAGGGTCGGGCAGCCCCAGCATTTT. It is translated as CASSLRVGQPQHF. V and J are TRBV12-3 or TRBV12-4 and TRBJ1-5, with D possibly TRBD1 on 5 matching bases. Trimming removed 5 bases at V and 7 bases at J, with 12 bases between. There are 13 residues in the CDR3.

This rearrangement joins TRBV9 to TRBJ1-4; the D is unclear. V shed 0 bases and J shed 12 bases, with 12 bases lying between them. The CDR3 totals 13 residues. Germline V gives CDR1 SGDLS, CDR2 YYNGEE. The CDR3 DNA reads as TGTGCCAGCAGCGTAGACGGCGGGGTGGAACTGTTTTTT. Amino acids: CASSVDGGVELFF.

The chain carries TRBV27 and TRBJ1-2, with 8 positions matching TRBD1. The CDR3 contains 16 residues. In germline, CDR1 is MNHEY, CDR2 SMNVEV (reference sequence). Germline trimming cut 3 bases from V and 1 base from J; bases unmatched to any gene: 7. This CDR3 reads CASSFGSGGLNYGYTF. The CDR3 DNA sequence: TGTGCCAGCAGTTTTGGTTCAGGGGGCCTTAACTATGGCTACACCTTC.

This clone has more than one count but fewer than ten. The rearrangement uses TRBV2 and TRBJ2-1; 7 bases fit TRBD2. Losses at the gene ends were 5 bases for V and 0 bases for J; bases not matched to a gene: 4. This CDR3 region has 15 residues. The germline V gene has CDR1 SNHLY and CDR2 FYNNEI. The CDR3 loop is CASSIAGSSYNEQFF. The CDR3 DNA follows: TGTGCCAGCAGTATAGCGGGTAGCTCCTACAATGAGCAGTTCTTC.

The chain couples TRBV12-3 or TRBV12-4 to TRBJ2-1; 9 bases fit TRBD2. CDR3 length: 12 amino acids. With 6 bases clipped from V and 9 bases from J, the junction kept 3 bases outside the gene matches. CDR3 DNA sequence: TGTGCCAGCAGCCTGACTAGCGGTGAGCAGTTCTTC. Amino acid sequence: CASSLTSGEQFF.